These 6 T cell receptor beta chains were all obtained from the same sample, sequenced in a study of blood T cell repertoires in COVID-19. This table comes from immunoSEQ multiplex PCR, and its TCRdb copy is limited to in-frame clones, with some not included. The profile shows some 450,000 clones, around 88% of them singletons. Sample: peripheral blood. All receptors come from a woman aged 45-65 years with COVID-19, enrolled during active disease.

The chain links TRBV27 to TRBJ2-7, with TRBD1 matching over 7 bases. Looked up from germline, CDR1 is MNHEY and CDR2 is SMNVEV (reference sequence). CDR3 length equals 14 residues. V was pared by 6 bases and J by 3 bases, with 8 bases of the junction left unmatched. CDR3 DNA: TGTGCCAGCAGCCATGGACAGGACAGCTACGAGCAGTACTTC. As protein: CASSHGQDSYEQYF.

J is TRBJ1-1 and V is TRBV27; D call uncertain. V gave up 6 bases and J gave up 1 base, with 12 bases separating them. The germline V gene encodes CDR1 MNHEY and CDR2 SMNVEV (reference sequence). The CDR3 has 14 residues. Here the CDR3 DNA reads TGTGCCAGCAGCCCTTTCCTCGGGAACACTGAAGCTTTCTTT. Translation: CASSPFLGNTEAFF.

The chain recombines TRBV3-1 (or the pseudogene TRBV3-2) with TRBJ1-6, with 7 bases identical to TRBD1. The CDR3 sequence is 15 residues long. Trimming took 2 bases from V and 6 from J; bases not matched to a gene: 4. Germline V gene lookup returns CDR1 LGHDT and CDR2 YNNKEL (reference sequence). The CDR3 here is CASSQTGTANSPLHF. The CDR3 coding sequence is TGTGCCAGCAGCCAAACCGGGACAGCTAATTCACCCCTCCACTTT.

This chain joins TRBV4-2 and TRBJ2-1; tentative D call: TRBD2 (6 bases). The germline V and J ends were trimmed by 1 base and 0 bases, with 16 bases remaining between them. From germline, CDR1 is LGHNA and CDR2 YNFKEQ. This CDR3 has 18 residues. DNA of the CDR3: TGTGCCAGCAGCCAAGGCTGGGCTAGCGCGGACTCCTACAATGAGCAGTTCTTC. Amino acids: CASSQGWASADSYNEQFF.

The genes are TRBV9 and TRBJ2-3; TRBD2 aligns across 8 bases. Germline-derived CDR1 and CDR2 are SGDLS and YYNGEE. V trimming: 2 bases; J trimming: 1 base; junction bases outside the gene matches: 3. CDR3 length equals 15 residues. The CDR3 region has the DNA TGTGCCAGCAGCGTGAGCGGGGGAGGCACAGATACGCAGTATTTT. This sequence encodes CASSVSGGGTDTQYF. Looking up the rest from reference TRBV9 and TRBJ2-3 gives the full variable domain: DSGVTQTPKHLITATGQRVTLRCSPRSGDLSVYWYQQSLDQGLQFLIQYYNGEERAKGNILERFSAQQFPDLHSELNLSSLELGDSALYFCASSVSGGGTDTQYFGPGTRLTVL.

The rearrangement links TRBV19 to TRBJ2-1; TRBD2 matches 10 bases. Germline lookup yields CDR1 LNHDA and CDR2 SQIVND (reference sequence). The CDR3 has 16 residues. V was clipped by 0 bases and J by 5 bases; unmatched bases: 4. CDR3 bases: TGTGCCAGTAGTATAGATATAGCGGGGGGTCACAATGAGCAGTTCTTC. It yields the protein CASSIDIAGGHNEQFF.